This record covers a single TCR beta chain. The germline V gene has CDR1 MNHEY and CDR2 SMNVEV (reference sequence). CDR3 length: 15 amino acids. V was clipped by 5 bases and J by 3 bases; unmatched bases: 9. Authors' methods: Reference gene primer amplification in the assay estimated nucleated cell counts. The repertoire was sequenced with immunoSEQ multiplex PCR; TCRdb's copy has only in-frame clones and lacks some. V, J and clone size are those of that table, while D and trimming were read from the DNA. In the table there are over 130,000 clones, 65% to 85% of which are singletons. The data derive from a study of blood T cell repertoires in COVID-19. At the level of the study: Samples of COVID-19 (acute and convalescent) were obtained from the United States, Italy and Spain. The analysed material was cDNA or gDNA that came from T cells, B-cell-depleted T cells, or PBMCs.

Sequencing input: peripheral blood. This chain joins TRBV27 and TRBJ1-1; 7 nucleotides align to TRBD1. The receptor comes from a human donor in a cohort sampled during active COVID-19. The CDR3 sequence is CASSRPGQRDTEAFF. The CDR3 DNA follows: TGTGCCAGCAGTCGCCCGGGACAGCGAGACACTGAAGCTTTCTTT.